This T cell receptor beta chain was recorded in a study of blood T cell repertoires in COVID-19. On the study more broadly: Acute and convalescent COVID-19 specimens originated in the United States, Italy and Spain. The cDNA or gDNA used as material had been derived from T cells, B-cell-depleted T cells, or PBMCs.

Authors' processing steps: Estimation of nucleated cell counts was performed using reference gene primer amplification. Sequenced by immunoSEQ multiplex PCR; TCRdb stores in-frame clones only, minus some. The V and J calls and clone size were taken over from that table, and D and trimming were inferred from the DNA. This sample has roughly 200,000 clones, with approximately 84% found just once. The CDR3 is 16 amino acids. The germline V gene has CDR1 MNHNY and CDR2 SVGAGI (reference sequence). With 4 bases clipped from V and 5 bases from J, the junction kept 12 bases outside the gene matches. The origin of this receptor is an older woman with active or convalescent COVID-19. V gene TRBV6-6 combines with J gene TRBJ2-3; 7 bases are a match to TRBD2. The sample was peripheral blood. Written as DNA, the CDR3 is TGTGCCAGCAGTTCCTATGGACTAGTGGGAGTAGATACGCAGTATTTT. Amino acid sequence: CASSSYGLVGVDTQYF.